This TCR beta chain was profiled in a study of T-cell reconstitution after alpha-beta-depleted transplantation in children listed by TCRdb under 2016. General notes on the study: T-cell immune reconstitution after TCRalphabeta/CD19-depleted allogeneic hematopoietic cell transplantation in children was quantitatively tracked in the study by means of TCR repertoire profiling.

The table lists this clonotype with a few counts. The target of this receptor is not known. No quality values exist for individual bases; no much larger clone is one base distant. Libraries were constructed by PCR. Sequenced on an Illumina HiSeq 2500. TCR libraries were prepared with molecular barcoding, using unique molecular identifiers to normalize TCRbeta repertoire quantification. The raw public reads went through TCRdb reprocessing: fastp at Q25, MiXCR clone calling, in-frame beta chains kept. Entries are consolidated by CDR3 protein sequence, retaining the most common genes and DNA. The sample table contains 500,000 to 750,000 distinct CDR3 sequences; only one count was recorded for approximately 12% of them. The ten largest make up approximately 2% of the sample. Beyond this particular receptor, the publication reports: Over the following months the frequencies of hyperexpanded clones went down, and after one year T-cell counts and TCRbeta diversity were mostly credited to newly produced T cells. In some patients, the high TCRbeta diversity seen at day 60 was put down to recipient T cells and intrathymic progenitors that had survived conditioning. The apparently early recovery of alphabetaT-cell counts about two months after transplant reportedly depended on only several hundred rapidly expanded clones that came from non-depleted graft cells.

Reading the label with the study, this specimen's treatment or condition is: allogeneic hematopoietic cell transplantation with graft depleted of TCRalphabeta T cells and CD19 B cells. The children who served as transplant recipients had been given grafts of TCRalphabeta/CD19-depleted allogeneic hematopoietic cells. This receptor was taken from a male patient between 5 and 17 years old who had a stem cell transplant for acute myeloid leukemia, so the T cells may come from the graft donor. The sequencing here drew on PBMCs, mostly from graft donor cells, taken 360 days after TCRalphabeta/CD19-depleted stem cell transplant.

CDR3 protein: CASSLVARQVWETQYF. In nucleotides, the sequence is TGTGCCAGCAGTTTGGTCGCCCGGCAGGTCTGGGAGACCCAGTACTTC. The V and J segments used are TRBV12-3 or TRBV12-4 and TRBJ2-5, with an unclear D gene assignment. V is pared back by 3 bases and J by 5 bases, with 19 bases lying between the germline termini. Including cysteine and phenylalanine, the CDR3 has 16 amino acids. Only the CDR3 part of the read is kept: 48 bases, read in frame from the first base.